The source of this T cell receptor (beta chain) is a study of graft-versus-host responses after intestinal transplantation. About the research overall: All recipients were given anti-thymocyte globulin induction, and tacrolimus and steroids were then administered for around three years. Notes on the study in general: Investigators detected GvH clones in recipient marrow, with some emerging earlier in ileum or blood. Those patients showing graft-donor T cell macrochimerism displayed high graft-versus-host to host-versus-graft clonal ratios in allografts.

Profiling relied on immunoSEQ multiplex PCR, and the TCRdb table lists in-frame clones only, not all of them. The repertoire has about 90,000 clones, roughly 92% of them found once; the top ten carry about 0.3%. Per germline, CDR1 KGHSH and CDR2 LQKENI. The germline V and J ends were trimmed by 2 bases and 1 base, with 9 bases remaining between them. CDR3 length: 15 amino acids. Regarding this clone: As yet, its antigen is unknown.

This chain joins TRBV18 and TRBJ1-5; D gene ambiguous. The source of this sequence is a human donor who received an intestinal transplant. The sample was unstimulated CD4+ T cells sorted from spleen or lymph node cells, taken before intestinal transplant. The CDR3 sequence is CASSPLPKSNQPQHF. DNA of the CDR3: TGTGCCAGCTCACCATTGCCGAAGAGCAATCAGCCCCAGCATTTT.